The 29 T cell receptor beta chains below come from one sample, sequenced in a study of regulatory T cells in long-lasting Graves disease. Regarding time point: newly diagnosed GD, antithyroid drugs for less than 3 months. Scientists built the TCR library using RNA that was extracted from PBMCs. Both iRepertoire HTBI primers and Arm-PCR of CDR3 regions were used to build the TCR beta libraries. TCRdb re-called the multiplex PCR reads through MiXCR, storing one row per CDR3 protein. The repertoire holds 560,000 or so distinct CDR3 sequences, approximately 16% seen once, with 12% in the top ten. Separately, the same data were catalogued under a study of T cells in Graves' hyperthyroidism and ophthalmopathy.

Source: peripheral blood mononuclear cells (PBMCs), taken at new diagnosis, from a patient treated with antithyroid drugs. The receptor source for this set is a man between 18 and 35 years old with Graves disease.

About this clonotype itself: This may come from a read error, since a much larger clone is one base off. This CDR3 reads CAWSPVIGGRFF. The CDR3 DNA sequence: TGTGCCTGGAGCCCGGTAATCGGGGGGAGGTTCTTC. The chain joins TRBV30 to TRBJ2-1; TRBD2 aligns across 7 bases. V lost 3 bases to trimming and J lost 15 bases; unmatched junction nucleotides: 11. Germline CDR1 GTSNPN, CDR2 SVGIG (reference sequence). The CDR3 is 12 residues long.

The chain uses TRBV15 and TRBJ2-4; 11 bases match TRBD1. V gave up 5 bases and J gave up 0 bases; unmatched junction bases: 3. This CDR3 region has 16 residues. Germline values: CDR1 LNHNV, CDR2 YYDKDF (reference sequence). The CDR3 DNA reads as TGTGCCACCAGCGGAGGGACAGGGGGAGCCAAAAACATTCAGTACTTC. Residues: CATSGGTGGAKNIQYF.

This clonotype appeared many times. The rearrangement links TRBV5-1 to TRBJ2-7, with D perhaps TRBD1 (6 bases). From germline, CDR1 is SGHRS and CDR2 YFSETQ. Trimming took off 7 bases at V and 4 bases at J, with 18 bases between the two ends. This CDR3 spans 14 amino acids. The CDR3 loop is CASSRTTGGYEQYF. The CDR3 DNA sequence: TGCGCCAGCTCGAGGACGACAGGCGGTTACGAGCAGTACTTC.

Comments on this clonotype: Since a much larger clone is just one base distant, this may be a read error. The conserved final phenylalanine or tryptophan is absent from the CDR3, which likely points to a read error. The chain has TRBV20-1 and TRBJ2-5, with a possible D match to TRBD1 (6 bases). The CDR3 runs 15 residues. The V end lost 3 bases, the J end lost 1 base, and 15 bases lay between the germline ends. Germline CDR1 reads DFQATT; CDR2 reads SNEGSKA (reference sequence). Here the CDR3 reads CSARKWDTSQETQYC. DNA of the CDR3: TGCAGTGCTAGGAAGTGGGACACCTCCCAAGAGACCCAGTACTGC.

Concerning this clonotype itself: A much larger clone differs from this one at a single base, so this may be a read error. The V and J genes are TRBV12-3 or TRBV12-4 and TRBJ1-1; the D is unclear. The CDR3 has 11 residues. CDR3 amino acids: CASSQLTEALF. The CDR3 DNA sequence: TGTGCCAGCAGTCAACTCACTGAAGCTCTCTTT.

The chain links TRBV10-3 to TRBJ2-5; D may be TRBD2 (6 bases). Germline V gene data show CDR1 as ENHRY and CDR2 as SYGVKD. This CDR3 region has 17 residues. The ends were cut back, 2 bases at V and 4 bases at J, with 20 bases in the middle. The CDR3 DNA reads TGTGCCATCAGTGAGGTGGCGGCGCGGGGAACTTTAGAGACCCAGTACTTC. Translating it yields CAISEVAARGTLETQYF.

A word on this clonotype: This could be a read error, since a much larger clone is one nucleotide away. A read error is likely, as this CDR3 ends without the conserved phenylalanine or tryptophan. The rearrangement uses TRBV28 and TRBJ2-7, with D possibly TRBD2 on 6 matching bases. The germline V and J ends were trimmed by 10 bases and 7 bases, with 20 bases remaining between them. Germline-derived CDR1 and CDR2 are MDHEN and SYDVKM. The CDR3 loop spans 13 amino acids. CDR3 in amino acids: CATYSMGGREQYL. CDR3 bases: TGTGCCACCTACTCCATGGGGGGTAGGGAGCAGTACCTC.

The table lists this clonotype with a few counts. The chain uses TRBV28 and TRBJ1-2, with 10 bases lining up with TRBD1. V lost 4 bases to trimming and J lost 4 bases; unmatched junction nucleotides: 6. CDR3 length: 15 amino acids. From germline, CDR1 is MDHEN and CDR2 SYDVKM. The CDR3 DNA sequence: TGTGCCAGCAGTTCCGGGACAGGGGCCACCTATGGCTACACCTTC. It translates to CASSSGTGATYGYTF.

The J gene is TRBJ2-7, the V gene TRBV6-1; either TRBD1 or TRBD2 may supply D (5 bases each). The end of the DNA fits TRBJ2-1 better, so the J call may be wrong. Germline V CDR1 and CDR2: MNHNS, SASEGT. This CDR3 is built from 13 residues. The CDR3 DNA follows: TGTGCCAGCAGCCCGGGACCTTCGTACGAGCAGTTCTTC. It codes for CASSPGPSYEQFF.

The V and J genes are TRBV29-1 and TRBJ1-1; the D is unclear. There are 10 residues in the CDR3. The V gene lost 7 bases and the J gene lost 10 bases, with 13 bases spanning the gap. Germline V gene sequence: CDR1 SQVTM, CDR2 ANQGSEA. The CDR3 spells CSATKLGAFF. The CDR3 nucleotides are TGCAGCGCCACAAAACTAGGAGCTTTCTTT.

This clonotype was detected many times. The CDR3 here is CASRRLAGVAGELFF. The CDR3 region has the DNA TGCGCCAGCAGACGACTAGCGGGTGTGGCCGGGGAGCTGTTTTTT. J is TRBJ2-2 and V is TRBV5-1; 10 positions match TRBD2. The V gene end was trimmed by 5 bases and the J gene end by 6 bases; junction bases not matched to a gene: 7. CDR3 length: 15 residues. Germline V lookup: CDR1 SGHRS, CDR2 YFSETQ.

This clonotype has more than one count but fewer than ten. The CDR3: CASSRHSGEASGANVLTF. CDR3 coding DNA: TGTGCCAGCAGCCGCCACTCAGGGGAGGCCTCTGGGGCCAACGTCCTGACTTTC. This chain links TRBV3-1 with TRBJ2-6, with D perhaps being TRBD1 or TRBD2 (6 bases each). V shed 4 bases and J shed 0 bases, with 16 bases lying between them. Germline CDR1 is LGHDT and CDR2 is YNNKEL (reference sequence). CDR3 length equals 18 residues.

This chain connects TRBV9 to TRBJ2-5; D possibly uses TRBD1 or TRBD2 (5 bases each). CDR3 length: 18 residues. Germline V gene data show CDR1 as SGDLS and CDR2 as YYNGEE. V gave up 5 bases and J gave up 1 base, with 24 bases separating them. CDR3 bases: TGTGCCAGCAGTGTGGGCGCACGCGGTGGGACGTCCCAAGAGACCCAGTACTTC. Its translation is CASSVGARGGTSQETQYF.

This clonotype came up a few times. CDR3 residues: CASSYSANQPQHF. The DNA of the CDR3 is TGTGCCAGCAGTTATTCCGCCAATCAGCCCCAGCATTTT. The chain recombines TRBV6-2 or TRBV6-3 with TRBJ1-5; D is uncertain. The V and J ends lost 3 bases and 3 bases respectively, with 6 bases between them. CDR1 MNHEY and CDR2 SVGEGT come from the germline V gene. This CDR3 contains 13 residues.

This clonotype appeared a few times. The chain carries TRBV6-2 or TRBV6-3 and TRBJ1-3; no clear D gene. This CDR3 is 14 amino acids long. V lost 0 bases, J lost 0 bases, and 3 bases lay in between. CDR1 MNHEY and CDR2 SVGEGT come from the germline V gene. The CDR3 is CASSYSGSGNTIYF. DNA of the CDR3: TGTGCCAGCAGTTACTCGGGCTCTGGAAACACCATATATTTT.

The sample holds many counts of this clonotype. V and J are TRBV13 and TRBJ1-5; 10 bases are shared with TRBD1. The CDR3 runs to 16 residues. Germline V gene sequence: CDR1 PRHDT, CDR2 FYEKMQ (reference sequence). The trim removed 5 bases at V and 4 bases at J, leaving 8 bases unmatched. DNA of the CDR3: TGTGCCAGCAGCCTGGGACAGGGGTTGAGGAATCAGCCCCAGCATTTT. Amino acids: CASSLGQGLRNQPQHF.

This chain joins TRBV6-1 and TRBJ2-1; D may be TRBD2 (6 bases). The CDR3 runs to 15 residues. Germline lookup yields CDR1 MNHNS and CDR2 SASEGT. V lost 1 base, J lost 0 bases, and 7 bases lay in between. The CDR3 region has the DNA TGTGCCAGCAGTGAAGTGACTAGCTCCTACAATGAGCAGTTCTTC. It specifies CASSEVTSSYNEQFF.

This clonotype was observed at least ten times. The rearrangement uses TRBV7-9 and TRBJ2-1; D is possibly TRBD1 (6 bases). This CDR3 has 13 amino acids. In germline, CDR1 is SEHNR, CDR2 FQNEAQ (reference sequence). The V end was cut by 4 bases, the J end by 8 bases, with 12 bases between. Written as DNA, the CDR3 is TGTGCCAGCAGCTCCGCGGACAGCTATGAGCAGTTCTTC. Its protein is CASSSADSYEQFF.

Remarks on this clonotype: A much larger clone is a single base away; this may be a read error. Written as DNA, the CDR3 is TGTGCCAGCAGTGCCCAAGGGGGCGCGGTAGGGGAGACCCTGTACTTC. Translating it yields CASSAQGGAVGETLYF. The V gene is TRBV12-3 or TRBV12-4, the J gene TRBJ2-5; 7 positions agree with TRBD1. CDR3 length: 16 residues.

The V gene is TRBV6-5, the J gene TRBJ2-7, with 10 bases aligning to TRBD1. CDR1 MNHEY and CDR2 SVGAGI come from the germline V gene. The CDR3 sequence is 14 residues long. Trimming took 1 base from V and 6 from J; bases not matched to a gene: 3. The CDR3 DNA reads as TGTGCCAGCAGTTACTGGGACAGGGGAAGCGAGCAGTACTTC. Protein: CASSYWDRGSEQYF.

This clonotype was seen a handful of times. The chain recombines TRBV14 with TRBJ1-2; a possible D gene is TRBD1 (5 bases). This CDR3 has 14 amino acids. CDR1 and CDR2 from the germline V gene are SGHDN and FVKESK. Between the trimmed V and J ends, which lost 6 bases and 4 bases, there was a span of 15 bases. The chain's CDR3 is CASSKGRGGYGYTF. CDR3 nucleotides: TGTGCCAGCAGTAAGGGCCGGGGCGGCTATGGCTACACCTTC.

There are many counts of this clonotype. The CDR3 DNA reads TGTGCCAGCACTCAACCCGGGCCTAGCGGAAACAATGAGCAGTTCTTC. Protein sequence: CASTQPGPSGNNEQFF. The J gene is TRBJ2-1, the V gene TRBV27; TRBD2 aligns across 7 bases. This CDR3 has 16 amino acids. Germline CDR1 and CDR2: MNHEY and SMNVEV (reference sequence). The J segment lost 5 bases and the V segment lost 7 bases, leaving 14 bases of the junction unmatched.

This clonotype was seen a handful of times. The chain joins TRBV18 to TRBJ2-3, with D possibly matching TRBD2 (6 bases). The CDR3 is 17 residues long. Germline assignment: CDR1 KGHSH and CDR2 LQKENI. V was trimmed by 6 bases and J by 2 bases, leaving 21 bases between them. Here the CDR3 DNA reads TGTGCCAGCTCTCCCACCGGGACTGACCGGCTCACAGATACGCAGTATTTT. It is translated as CASSPTGTDRLTDTQYF. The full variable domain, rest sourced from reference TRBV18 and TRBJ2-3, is NAGVMQNPRHLVRRRGQEARLRCSPMKGHSHVYWYRQLPEEGLKFMVYLQKENIIDESGMPKERFSAEFPKEGPSILRIQQVVRGDSAAYFCASSPTGTDRLTDTQYFGPGTRLTVL.

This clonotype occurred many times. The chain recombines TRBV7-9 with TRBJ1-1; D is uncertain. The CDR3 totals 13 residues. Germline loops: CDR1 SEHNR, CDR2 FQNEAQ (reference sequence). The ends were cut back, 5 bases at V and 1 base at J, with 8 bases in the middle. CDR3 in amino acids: CASSQKRNTEAFF. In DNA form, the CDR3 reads TGTGCCAGCAGCCAGAAGCGGAACACTGAAGCTTTCTTT.

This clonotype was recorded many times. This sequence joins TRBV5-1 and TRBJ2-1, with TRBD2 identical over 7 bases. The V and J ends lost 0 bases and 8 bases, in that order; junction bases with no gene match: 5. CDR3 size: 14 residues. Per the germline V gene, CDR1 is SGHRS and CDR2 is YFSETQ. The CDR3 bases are TGCGCCAGCAGCTTGGCCGGCGGGAGTGATGAGCAGTTCTTC. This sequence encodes CASSLAGGSDEQFF.

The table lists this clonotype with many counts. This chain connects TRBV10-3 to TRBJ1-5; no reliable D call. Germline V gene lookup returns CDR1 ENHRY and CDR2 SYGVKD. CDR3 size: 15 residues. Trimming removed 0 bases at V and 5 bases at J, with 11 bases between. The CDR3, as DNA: TGTGCCATCAGTGAGTCGTCACAGTTCGATCAGCCCCAGCATTTT. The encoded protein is CAISESSQFDQPQHF.

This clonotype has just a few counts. As DNA, the CDR3 is TGCAGCGTTCTGACAGGGGATGGCTACACCTTC. Protein: CSVLTGDGYTF. The chain employs TRBV29-1 and TRBJ1-2, with 8 bases identical to TRBD1. Germline-derived CDR1 and CDR2 are SQVTM and ANQGSEA. V lost 5 bases to trimming and J lost 6 bases; unmatched junction nucleotides: 2. The CDR3 is 11 residues long.

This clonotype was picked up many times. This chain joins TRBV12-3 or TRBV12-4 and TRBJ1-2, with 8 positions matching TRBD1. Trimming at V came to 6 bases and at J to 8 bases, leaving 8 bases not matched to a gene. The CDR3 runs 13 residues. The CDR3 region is CASSPDRVVGYTF. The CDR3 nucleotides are TGTGCCAGCAGCCCGGACAGGGTTGTAGGCTACACCTTC.

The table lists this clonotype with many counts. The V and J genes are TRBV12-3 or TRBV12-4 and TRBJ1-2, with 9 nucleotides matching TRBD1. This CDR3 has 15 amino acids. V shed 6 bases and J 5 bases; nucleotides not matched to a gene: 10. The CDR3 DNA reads TGTGCCAGCAGGACACGTCGGGGACAGGGTTATGGCTACACCTTC. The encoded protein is CASRTRRGQGYGYTF.